This T cell receptor (beta chain) was documented in a study of cytomegalovirus exposure and HLA in healthy donors. Overall study results and limits: A later analysis reportedly identified an Asian-associated ancestry cluster as carrying fewer N-insertions than the approximately 670-donor mean. Within the data, a cluster of highly shared sequence variants was likely a sequencing artifact. Later analysis suggested links between common viral pathogens and several top significant clusters.

Primers for the PCR totalled 60 Vbeta and 13 Jbeta. Profiling relied on immunoSEQ multiplex PCR, and the TCRdb table lists in-frame clones only, not all of them. Of approximately 160,000 clones in the sample, under 80% were seen once. The germline V and J ends were trimmed by 0 bases and 9 bases, with 13 bases remaining between them. The germline V gene has CDR1 SGDLS and CDR2 YYNGEE. This CDR3 has 15 amino acids. Worth noting for this clone: The target antigen is unknown.

This sequence originates from a woman between 45 and 60 years old in good health and CMV-seropositive. The sample taken for sequencing was PBMCs. V usage is TRBV9 and J usage is TRBJ1-6; D possibly corresponds to TRBD1 (5 bases). The CDR3 reads CASSVGQGWGSPLHF. CDR3 DNA: TGTGCCAGCAGCGTAGGCCAGGGCTGGGGTTCACCCCTCCACTTT.